Listed here is a single T cell receptor beta chain. The antigen is undetermined. These data belong to a study of cytomegalovirus exposure and HLA in healthy donors. The study, taken as a whole, reports: As a later analysis revealed, the rate of TCR association differed by HLA locus, with DRB1 most and HLA-C fewest.

Germline CDR1 is MNHNS and CDR2 is SASEGT. V was pared by 7 bases and J by 0 bases, with 13 bases between. The CDR3 is 15 residues long. Vbeta (60) and Jbeta (13) primers were used in the PCR. Sequencing was performed with immunoSEQ multiplex PCR; in TCRdb, only in-frame clones are kept and a portion is missing. The data hold fewer than 200,000 clones, with about 77% observed a single time. This chain joins TRBV6-1 and TRBJ1-5; a weak D match, TRBD1 (5 bases). The specimen was PBMCs. The TCR originated in a female donor in good health and CMV-seronegative. Here the CDR3 reads CASTEGPYSNQPQHF. In DNA, the CDR3 is TGTGCCAGCACGGAGGGACCCTATAGCAATCAGCCCCAGCATTTT.